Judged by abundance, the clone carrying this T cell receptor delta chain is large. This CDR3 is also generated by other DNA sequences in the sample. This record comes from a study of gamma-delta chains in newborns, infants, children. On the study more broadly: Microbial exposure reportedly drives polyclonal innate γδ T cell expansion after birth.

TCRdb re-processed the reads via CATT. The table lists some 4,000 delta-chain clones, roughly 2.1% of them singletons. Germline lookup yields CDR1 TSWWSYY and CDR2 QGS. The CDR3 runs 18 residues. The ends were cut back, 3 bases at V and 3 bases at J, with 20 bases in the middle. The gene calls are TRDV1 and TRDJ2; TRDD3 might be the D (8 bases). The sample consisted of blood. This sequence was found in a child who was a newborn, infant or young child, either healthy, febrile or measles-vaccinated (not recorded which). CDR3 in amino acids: CALGDFLLHWGLTAQLFF. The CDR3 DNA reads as TGTGCTCTTGGGGATTTCCTACTTCACTGGGGGCTGACAGCACAACTCTTCTTT.